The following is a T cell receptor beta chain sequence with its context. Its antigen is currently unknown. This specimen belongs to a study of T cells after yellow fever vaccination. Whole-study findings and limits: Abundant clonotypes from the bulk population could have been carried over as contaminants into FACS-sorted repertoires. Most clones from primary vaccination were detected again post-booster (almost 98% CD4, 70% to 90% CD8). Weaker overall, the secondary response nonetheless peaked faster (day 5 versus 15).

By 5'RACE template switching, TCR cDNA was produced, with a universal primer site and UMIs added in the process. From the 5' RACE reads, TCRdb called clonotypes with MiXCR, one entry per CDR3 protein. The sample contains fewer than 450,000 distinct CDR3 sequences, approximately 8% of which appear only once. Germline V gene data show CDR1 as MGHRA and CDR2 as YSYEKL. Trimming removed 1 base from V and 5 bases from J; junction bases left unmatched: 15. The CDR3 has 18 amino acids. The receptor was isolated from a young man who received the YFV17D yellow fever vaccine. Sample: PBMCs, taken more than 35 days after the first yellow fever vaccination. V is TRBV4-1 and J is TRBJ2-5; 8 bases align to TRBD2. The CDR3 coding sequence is TGCGCCAGCAGCCAAGCGTACGGCGCGGGGGGAAATCTGGAGACCCAGTACTTC. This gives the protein CASSQAYGAGGNLETQYF.